The rows below give T cell receptor beta chains drawn from one sample of a study of shared clonotypes between healthy human individuals. Repertoires were generated with immunoSEQ multiplex PCR, while TCRdb's copy carries only in-frame clones and drops some. The sample lists about 2.1 million clones, around 93% occurring once. Sequencing input: naive CD8+ T cells from PBMCs. Source of these receptors: a man younger than 35 in good health. Some clones in this sample may be carry-over from other donors' samples. The CDR3 runs from the conserved cysteine through the conserved F or W. A D gene is named only where the DNA matches it firmly.

J gene: TRBJ2-5; CDR3 length: 14; V gene: TRBV5-8; D gene: -; CDR3 protein: CASSLYSGQETQYF
J gene: TRBJ2-1; CDR3 length: 13; V gene: TRBV6-6; D gene: -; CDR3 protein: CASSYSEGNEQFF
J gene: TRBJ1-4; CDR3 length: 14; V gene: TRBV5-6; D gene: TRBD1; CDR3 protein: CASSPGQGSEKLFF
J gene: TRBJ2-3; CDR3 length: 13; V gene: TRBV6-5; D gene: -; CDR3 protein: CASSYSISDTQYF
J gene: TRBJ1-5; CDR3 length: 16; V gene: TRBV2; D gene: -; CDR3 protein: CASSESGTLLQQPQHF
J gene: TRBJ2-7; CDR3 length: 14; V gene: TRBV28; D gene: -; CDR3 protein: CASSFSMFTYEQYF
J gene: TRBJ1-1; CDR3 length: 12; V gene: TRBV2; D gene: -; CDR3 protein: CASSDRVPEAFF
J gene: TRBJ2-6; CDR3 length: 18; V gene: TRBV28; D gene: -; CDR3 protein: CASSTDTNLPLRSNVLTF
J gene: TRBJ2-3; CDR3 length: 15; V gene: TRBV28; D gene: -; CDR3 protein: CASSGRLGSAGTQYF
J gene: TRBJ2-1; CDR3 length: 11; V gene: TRBV28; D gene: TRBD1; CDR3 protein: CASSPGGEQFF
J gene: TRBJ2-1; CDR3 length: 15; V gene: TRBV19; D gene: -; CDR3 protein: CASSTTGTLNDEQFF
J gene: TRBJ2-1; CDR3 length: 15; V gene: TRBV7-9; D gene: TRBD2; CDR3 protein: CASSLWTSENNEQFF
J gene: TRBJ2-5; CDR3 length: 16; V gene: TRBV19; D gene: TRBD1; CDR3 protein: CASSTYGTGDRETQYF
J gene: TRBJ1-2; CDR3 length: 15; V gene: TRBV27; D gene: -; CDR3 protein: CASSLYSNLASGYTF
J gene: TRBJ2-1; CDR3 length: 18; V gene: TRBV9; D gene: -; CDR3 protein: CASSVPAKAELSYNEQFF
J gene: TRBJ2-7; CDR3 length: 15; V gene: TRBV6-5; D gene: -; CDR3 protein: CASSYGTWGSYEQYF
J gene: TRBJ2-1; CDR3 length: 17; V gene: TRBV9; D gene: TRBD2; CDR3 protein: CASSGPQVAGVPPEQFF
J gene: TRBJ2-7; CDR3 length: 14; V gene: TRBV28; D gene: -; CDR3 protein: CASSSGLGSYEQYF
J gene: TRBJ2-3; CDR3 length: 13; V gene: TRBV27; D gene: -; CDR3 protein: CASIGTDTDTQYF
J gene: TRBJ2-7; CDR3 length: 13; V gene: TRBV9; D gene: -; CDR3 protein: CASSVEGRGEQYF
J gene: TRBJ2-7; CDR3 length: 15; V gene: TRBV19; D gene: -; CDR3 protein: CASSVGTITSYEQYF
J gene: TRBJ2-7; CDR3 length: 15; V gene: TRBV7-9; D gene: TRBD1; CDR3 protein: CASSLEWDRTVEQYF
J gene: TRBJ2-2; CDR3 length: 12; V gene: TRBV5-1; D gene: -; CDR3 protein: CASTSFTGELFF
J gene: TRBJ2-2; CDR3 length: 13; V gene: TRBV28; D gene: TRBD2; CDR3 protein: CASSLGGFGELFF
J gene: TRBJ2-5; CDR3 length: 16; V gene: TRBV4-3; D gene: -; CDR3 protein: CASSRLLGVLSETQYF
J gene: TRBJ2-7; CDR3 length: 13; V gene: TRBV30; D gene: -; CDR3 protein: CAWSVWDGGEQYF
J gene: TRBJ2-4; CDR3 length: 16; V gene: TRBV7-9; D gene: TRBD1; CDR3 protein: CASSLGQSVAKNIQYF
J gene: TRBJ2-7; CDR3 length: 14; V gene: TRBV28; D gene: -; CDR3 protein: CASKWVRDRNEQYF
J gene: TRBJ2-7; CDR3 length: 14; V gene: TRBV28; D gene: -; CDR3 protein: CASRVWTSSYEQYF
J gene: TRBJ2-3; CDR3 length: 16; V gene: TRBV27; D gene: TRBD2; CDR3 protein: CASSLILARGVDTQYF
J gene: TRBJ2-2; CDR3 length: 13; V gene: TRBV7-9; D gene: -; CDR3 protein: CASSPGETGELFF
J gene: TRBJ2-7; CDR3 length: 18; V gene: TRBV28; D gene: TRBD2; CDR3 protein: CASRRKRNLAGEGYEQYF
J gene: TRBJ1-4; CDR3 length: 15; V gene: TRBV6-5; D gene: TRBD1; CDR3 protein: CASSSNRGLSEKLFF
J gene: TRBJ2-1; CDR3 length: 15; V gene: TRBV7-9; D gene: -; CDR3 protein: CASSHRDRAPDEQFF
J gene: TRBJ1-5; CDR3 length: 15; V gene: TRBV7-2; D gene: -; CDR3 protein: CASSLSLSGAQPQHF
J gene: TRBJ2-2; CDR3 length: 13; V gene: TRBV6-1; D gene: -; CDR3 protein: CASPRQRTGELFF
J gene: TRBJ2-3; CDR3 length: 15; V gene: TRBV29-1; D gene: TRBD2; CDR3 protein: CSVEPTSGRGDTQYF
J gene: TRBJ1-5; CDR3 length: 15; V gene: TRBV7-8; D gene: TRBD1; CDR3 protein: CASSFGTASNQPQHF
J gene: TRBJ2-6; CDR3 length: 13; V gene: TRBV29-1; D gene: TRBD1; CDR3 protein: CSVQGAGANVLTF